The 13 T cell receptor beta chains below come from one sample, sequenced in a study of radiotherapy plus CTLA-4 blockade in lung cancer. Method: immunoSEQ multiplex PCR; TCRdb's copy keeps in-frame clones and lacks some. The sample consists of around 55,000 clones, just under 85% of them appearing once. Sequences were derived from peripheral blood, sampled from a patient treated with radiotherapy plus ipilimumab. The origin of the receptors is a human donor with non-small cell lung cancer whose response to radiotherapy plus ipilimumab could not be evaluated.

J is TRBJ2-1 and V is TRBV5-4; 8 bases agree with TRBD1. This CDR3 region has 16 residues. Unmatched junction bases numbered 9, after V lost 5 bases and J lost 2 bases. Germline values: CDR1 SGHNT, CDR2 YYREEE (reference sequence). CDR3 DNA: TGTGCCAGCAGTCCAGACAGGGGCGCAACCTACAATGAGCAGTTCTTC. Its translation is CASSPDRGATYNEQFF. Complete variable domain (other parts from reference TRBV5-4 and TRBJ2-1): ETGVTQSPTHLIKTRGQQVTLRCSSQSGHNTVSWYQQALGQGPQFIFQYYREEENGRGNFPPRFSGLQFPNYSSELNVNALELDDSALYLCASSPDRGATYNEQFFGPGTRLTVL.

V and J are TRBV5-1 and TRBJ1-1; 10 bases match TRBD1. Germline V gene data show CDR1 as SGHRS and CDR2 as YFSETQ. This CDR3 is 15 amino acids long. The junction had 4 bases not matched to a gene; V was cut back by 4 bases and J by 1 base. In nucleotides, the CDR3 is TGCGCCAGCAGCCCCAGACAGGGGGCGAACACTGAAGCTTTCTTT. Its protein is CASSPRQGANTEAFF.

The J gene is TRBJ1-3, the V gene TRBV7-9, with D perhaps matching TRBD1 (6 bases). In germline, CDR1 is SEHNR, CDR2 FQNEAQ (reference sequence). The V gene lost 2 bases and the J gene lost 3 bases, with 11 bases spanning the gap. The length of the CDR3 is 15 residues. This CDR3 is CASSLYRVYGNTIYF. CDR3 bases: TGTGCCAGCAGCTTATACAGGGTTTATGGAAACACCATATATTTT.

In DNA form, the CDR3 reads TGTGCCAGCATAGGGGCGGCCGGCTCTGGAAACACCATATATTTT. This gives the protein CASIGAAGSGNTIYF. The chain couples TRBV6-5 to TRBJ1-3; TRBD1 might be the D (5 bases). V dropped 7 bases and J dropped 0 bases, with 13 bases sitting between them. CDR3 length equals 15 residues. CDR1 MNHEY and CDR2 SVGAGI come from the germline V gene.

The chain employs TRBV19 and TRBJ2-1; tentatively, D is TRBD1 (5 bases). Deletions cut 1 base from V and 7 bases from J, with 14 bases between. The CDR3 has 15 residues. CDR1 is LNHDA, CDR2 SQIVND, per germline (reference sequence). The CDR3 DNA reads TGTGCCAGTAGTATAGGGGGCCCACCTAGGAATGAGCAGTTCTTC. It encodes CASSIGGPPRNEQFF.

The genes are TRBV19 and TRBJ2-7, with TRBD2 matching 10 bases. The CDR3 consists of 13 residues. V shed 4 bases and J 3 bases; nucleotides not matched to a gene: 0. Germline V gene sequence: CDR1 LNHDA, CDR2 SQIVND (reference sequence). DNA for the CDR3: TGTGCCAGTAGTACTAGCGGGGGCTACGAGCAGTACTTC. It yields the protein CASSTSGGYEQYF.

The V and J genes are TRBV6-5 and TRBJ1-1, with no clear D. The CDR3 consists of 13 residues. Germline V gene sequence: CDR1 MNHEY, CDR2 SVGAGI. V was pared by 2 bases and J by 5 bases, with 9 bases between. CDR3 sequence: CASSYEGQTEAFF. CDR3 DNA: TGTGCCAGCAGTTACGAGGGCCAAACTGAAGCTTTCTTT.

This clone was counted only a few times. The DNA for the CDR3 is TGCGCCAGCAGCCCCACTACTAGGACCTACGAGCAGTACTTC. Translating gives CASSPTTRTYEQYF. The chain recombines TRBV4-3 with TRBJ2-7; D is perhaps TRBD2 (5 bases). Germline V gives CDR1 LGHNA, CDR2 YSLEER. The CDR3 has 14 amino acids. V lost 4 bases to trimming and J lost 2 bases, with 12 bases between them.

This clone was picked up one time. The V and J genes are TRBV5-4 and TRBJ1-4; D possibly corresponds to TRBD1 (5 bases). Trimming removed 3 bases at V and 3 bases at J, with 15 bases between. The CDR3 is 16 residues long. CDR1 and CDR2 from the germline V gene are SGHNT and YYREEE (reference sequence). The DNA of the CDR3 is TGTGCCAGCAGCTCGACCACAGGATCCCCTAATGAAAAACTGTTTTTT. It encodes CASSSTTGSPNEKLFF.

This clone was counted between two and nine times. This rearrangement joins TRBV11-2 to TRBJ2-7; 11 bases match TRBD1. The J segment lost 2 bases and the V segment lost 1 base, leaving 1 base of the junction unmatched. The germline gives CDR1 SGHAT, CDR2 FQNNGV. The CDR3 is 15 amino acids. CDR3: CASSLGTGGAYEQYF. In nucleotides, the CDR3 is TGTGCCAGCAGCTTAGGGACAGGGGGCGCCTACGAGCAGTACTTC.

The CDR3 nucleotides read TGTGCCAGCAGCTTAGCCCGAACACAAGAGACCCAGTACTTC. Its translation is CASSLARTQETQYF. This chain joins TRBV7-2 and TRBJ2-5; D is unresolved. The length of the CDR3 is 14 residues. Germline V gives CDR1 SGHTA, CDR2 FQGNSA. V was cut by 0 bases and J by 2 bases, with 7 bases left in between. The whole variable domain, filled in from reference TRBV7-2 and TRBJ2-5, reads GAGVSQSPSNKVTEKGKDVELRCDPISGHTALYWYRQSLGQGLEFLIYFQGNSAPDKSGLPSDRFSAERTGGSVSTLTIQRTQQEDSAVYLCASSLARTQETQYFGPGTRLLVL.

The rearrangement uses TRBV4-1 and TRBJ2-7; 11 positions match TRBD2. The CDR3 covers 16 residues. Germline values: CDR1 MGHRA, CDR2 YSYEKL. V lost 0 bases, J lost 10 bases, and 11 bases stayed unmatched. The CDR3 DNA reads TGCGCCAGCAGCCAAGATCAGGTAGCGGGGGGGTCGGTTCAGTACTTC. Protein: CASSQDQVAGGSVQYF.

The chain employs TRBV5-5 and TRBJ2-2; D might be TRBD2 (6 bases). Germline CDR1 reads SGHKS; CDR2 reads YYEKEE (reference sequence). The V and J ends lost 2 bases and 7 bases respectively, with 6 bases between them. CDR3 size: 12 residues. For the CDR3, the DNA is TGTGCCAGCAGCTTCGGGGGCGGGGAGCTGTTTTTT. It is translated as CASSFGGGELFF.